The 25 T cell receptor beta chains below come from one sample, sequenced in a study of T cell responses to AZD1222 COVID-19 vaccine. The assay was immunoSEQ multiplex PCR, and TCRdb's table has in-frame clones only and misses some. Altogether roughly 190,000 clones are present, approximately 90% being singletons, with the ten largest covering roughly 0.99%. Material: peripheral blood, obtained on day 0 of AZD1222 vaccination. Receptors were obtained from an adult in good health.

This clone appeared once. The chain uses TRBV11-2 and TRBJ2-7; D gene ambiguous. From germline, CDR1 is SGHAT and CDR2 FQNNGV. The CDR3 consists of 13 residues. Between the trimmed V and J ends, which lost 3 bases and 0 bases, there was a span of 6 bases. The CDR3 coding sequence is TGTGCCAGCAGCTTGGAGAGCTCCTACGAGCAGTACTTC. The encoded protein is CASSLESSYEQYF. Drawing the rest from reference TRBV11-2 and TRBJ2-7, the complete variable domain is EAGVAQSPRYKIIEKRQSVAFWCNPISGHATLYWYQQILGQGPKLLIQFQNNGVVDDSQLPKDRFSAERLKGVDSTLKIQPAKLEDSAVYLCASSLESSYEQYFGPGTRLTVT.

The chain carries TRBV7-9 and TRBJ2-1; 11 nucleotides agree with TRBD2. V dropped 4 bases and J dropped 3; count of bases not matched to a gene: 14. CDR3 length equals 19 residues. Germline assignment: CDR1 SEHNR and CDR2 FQNEAQ (reference sequence). CDR3 sequence reads: CASSSYPRGLADHYNEQFF. The CDR3 nucleotides are TGTGCCAGCAGCTCCTACCCTAGGGGACTAGCGGACCACTACAATGAGCAGTTCTTC.

The rearrangement links TRBV18 to TRBJ1-1; TRBD1 is a possible D gene (5 bases). Trimming pared 11 bases from V and 6 bases from J, leaving 16 bases between. This CDR3 contains 12 residues. Germline V gene lookup returns CDR1 KGHSH and CDR2 LQKENI. The CDR3 DNA sequence: TGTGCCGGGGCCACAGTGGCCCCTGAAGCTTTCTTT. Its translation is CAGATVAPEAFF.

The rearrangement uses TRBV7-9 and TRBJ1-1; no clear D. The V gene's germline CDR1 is SEHNR and CDR2 FQNEAQ (reference sequence). The CDR3 covers 14 residues. V was cut by 1 base and J by 6 bases, with 12 bases left in between. The CDR3 region is CASSLVQEMSEAFF. The CDR3, as DNA: TGTGCCAGCAGCTTAGTGCAGGAAATGTCTGAAGCTTTCTTT.

The gene calls are TRBV28 and TRBJ1-6, with no clear D. Between the trimmed V and J ends, which lost 6 bases and 10 bases, there was a span of 10 bases. CDR3 length: 12 residues. Germline V lookup: CDR1 MDHEN, CDR2 SYDVKM. The CDR3 nucleotides read TGTGCCAGCAGCCAAAGTTCCTCACCCCTCCACTTT. Its protein is CASSQSSSPLHF. The whole variable domain, filled in from reference TRBV28 and TRBJ1-6, reads DVKVTQSSRYLVKRTGEKVFLECVQDMDHENMFWYRQDPGLGLRLIYFSYDVKMKEKGDIPEGYSVSREKKERFSLILESASTNQTSMYLCASSQSSSPLHFGNGTRLTVT.

This chain connects TRBV12-5 to TRBJ1-1; D is perhaps TRBD1 (5 bases). The CDR3 covers 14 residues. Germline V CDR1 and CDR2: LGHNT, FRNRAP. V was cut by 4 bases and J by 6 bases, with 15 bases left in between. Here the CDR3 reads CASGWYSRDAEAFF. The CDR3 DNA follows: TGTGCTAGTGGTTGGTATTCCAGGGACGCTGAAGCTTTCTTT.

This chain connects TRBV2 to TRBJ2-2, with 8 positions matching TRBD2. Germline V gene data show CDR1 as SNHLY and CDR2 as FYNNEI. This CDR3 contains 18 residues. V was clipped by 4 bases and J by 0 bases; unmatched bases: 10. The CDR3 protein is CASSGPAGGRTNTGELFF. The CDR3, as DNA: TGTGCCAGCAGTGGCCCCGCGGGCGGGAGGACGAACACCGGGGAGCTGTTTTTT.

The chain is built from TRBV5-1 and TRBJ1-5, with D possibly TRBD1 on 5 matching bases. The CDR3 loop spans 14 amino acids. V lost 4 bases to trimming and J lost 7 bases, with 15 bases between them. Germline V gene lookup returns CDR1 SGHRS and CDR2 YFSETQ. CDR3 loop: CASSPGQGSQPQHF. The DNA for the CDR3 is TGCGCCAGCAGCCCAGGGCAGGGAAGCCAGCCCCAGCATTTT.

The chain links TRBV2 to TRBJ1-4; D gene unclear. The CDR3 consists of 13 residues. CDR1 is SNHLY and CDR2 is FYNNEI in the germline V gene. Trimming pared 4 bases from V and 0 bases from J, leaving 3 bases between. The DNA of the CDR3 is TGTGCCAGCAGTGGTCCAACTAATGAAAAACTGTTTTTT. It encodes CASSGPTNEKLFF.

This clone was counted once. This chain connects TRBV5-1 to TRBJ1-1; perhaps TRBD1 as D (6 bases). V lost 2 bases, J lost 1 base, and 9 bases lay in between. This CDR3 has 14 residues. Germline loops: CDR1 SGHRS, CDR2 YFSETQ. The CDR3 nucleotides are TGCGCCAGCAGCTTCAGGGGACGGAACACTGAAGCTTTCTTT. The encoded protein is CASSFRGRNTEAFF. Based on the CDR3 plus reference TRBV5-1 and TRBJ1-1, the full variable domain is KAGVTQTPRYLIKTRGQQVTLSCSPISGHRSVSWYQQTPGQGLQFLFEYFSETQRNKGNFPGRFSGRQFSNSRSEMNVSTLELGDSALYLCASSFRGRNTEAFFGQGTRLTVV.

This chain uses TRBV3-1 (or the pseudogene TRBV3-2) with TRBJ2-2, with TRBD2 matching over 11 bases. Germline V CDR1 and CDR2: LGHDT, YNNKEL (reference sequence). V shed 1 base, J shed 4 bases, and the junction held 11 bases outside the gene matches. This CDR3 has 19 amino acids. CDR3 sequence: CASSQAVLAGVRSTGELFF. The CDR3 DNA sequence: TGTGCCAGCAGCCAAGCGGTACTAGCGGGAGTACGTAGCACCGGGGAGCTGTTTTTT.

J is TRBJ2-7 and V is TRBV4-1; 13 bases are a match to TRBD2. V lost 3 bases and J lost 0; bases outside the gene matches: 8. This CDR3 has 18 residues. Germline V gene lookup returns CDR1 MGHRA and CDR2 YSYEKL. Here the CDR3 DNA reads TGCGCCAGCAGCCACCCGACTAGCGGGGGGTTGAGCTCCTACGAGCAGTACTTC. Its translation is CASSHPTSGGLSSYEQYF.

The chain recombines TRBV6-2 or TRBV6-3 with TRBJ1-2; D is unresolved. Germline lookup yields CDR1 MNHEY and CDR2 SVGEGT. The ends were cut back, 2 bases at V and 8 bases at J, with 6 bases in the middle. The length of the CDR3 is 11 residues. CDR3 residues: CASSYGLGYTF. DNA for the CDR3: TGTGCCAGCAGTTACGGTCTCGGCTACACCTTC.

This clone was seen only once. V gene TRBV9 combines with J gene TRBJ2-7, with unresolved D. V gave up 4 bases and J gave up 0 bases, with 11 bases separating them. The CDR3 has 14 residues. CDR1 and CDR2 (germline): SGDLS, YYNGEE. In DNA, the CDR3 is TGTGCCAGCAGCTCAGCACTGAGCTCCTACGAGCAGTACTTC. It translates to CASSSALSSYEQYF.

V and J are TRBV2 and TRBJ2-5; TRBD2 matches 8 bases. J was trimmed by 3 bases and V by 3 bases; bases with no gene match: 6. This CDR3 comprises 15 residues. The germline gives CDR1 SNHLY, CDR2 FYNNEI. CDR3 region: CASSDRAGGKETQYF. In nucleotides, the CDR3 is TGTGCCAGCAGTGACCGGGCGGGGGGAAAAGAGACCCAGTACTTC.

J is TRBJ2-1 and V is TRBV14; the match to TRBD1 covers 8 bases. Germline loops: CDR1 SGHDN, CDR2 FVKESK. This CDR3 spans 13 amino acids. The trim removed 4 bases at V and 15 bases at J, leaving 11 bases unmatched. This CDR3 reads CASSRDRGRSWFF. Written as DNA, the CDR3 is TGTGCCAGCAGCCGAGACAGGGGACGATCTTGGTTCTTC.

This rearrangement joins TRBV5-1 to TRBJ1-6, with 9 nucleotides matching TRBD1. V shed 0 bases, J shed 7 bases, and the junction held 2 bases outside the gene matches. Germline V gene sequence: CDR1 SGHRS, CDR2 YFSETQ. This CDR3 comprises 15 residues. CDR3 sequence (DNA): TGCGCCAGCAGCTTGGGGGGACAGGGCAATTCACCCCTCCACTTT. Protein: CASSLGGQGNSPLHF.

The chain is built from TRBV7-9 and TRBJ2-3, with D tentatively TRBD2 (5 bases). V shed 3 bases and J shed 0 bases, with 13 bases lying between them. The CDR3 consists of 16 residues. Germline V lookup: CDR1 SEHNR, CDR2 FQNEAQ (reference sequence). CDR3 coding DNA: TGTGCCAGCAGCTTTTTGCCTAGCCGAAGCACAGATACGCAGTATTTT. Translated: CASSFLPSRSTDTQYF.

The rearrangement uses TRBV6-5 and TRBJ1-1, with TRBD1 as a possible D gene (5 bases). Trimming removed 6 bases at V and 0 bases at J, with 11 bases between. CDR1 is MNHEY, CDR2 SVGAGI, per germline. CDR3 length: 14 residues. CDR3 nucleotide sequence: TGTGCCAGCAGATTCGGACAAATGAACACTGAAGCTTTCTTT. This gives the protein CASRFGQMNTEAFF.

Details on this clone: Other DNA sequences of this sample code for an identical CDR3. This rearrangement joins TRBV7-3 to TRBJ2-3; D is unclear. CDR1 SGHTA and CDR2 FQGTGA come from the germline V gene. The CDR3 has 15 residues. Trimming stripped 1 base from V and 0 bases from J, with 8 bases between. For the CDR3, the DNA is TGTGCCAGCAGCTTAAAGGTCTCAAGCACAGATACGCAGTATTTT. Amino acid sequence: CASSLKVSSTDTQYF.

V gene TRBV4-2 combines with J gene TRBJ1-3; D may be TRBD1 (5 bases). The CDR3 loop spans 17 amino acids. Germline CDR1 is LGHNA and CDR2 is YNFKEQ. Trimming removed 1 base from V and 2 bases from J, with 15 bases in between. The CDR3 DNA sequence: TGTGCCAGCAGCCAAGTGGGTAAGGACAACCCTGGAAACACCATATATTTT. It codes for CASSQVGKDNPGNTIYF.

CDR3 in DNA: TGTGCCAGCACCGAAGGGAACACTGAAGCTTTCTTT. It specifies CASTEGNTEAFF. V usage is TRBV7-9 and J usage is TRBJ1-1, with no clear D. The length of the CDR3 is 12 residues. The V end was cut by 7 bases, the J end by 1 base, with 7 bases between. CDR1 SEHNR and CDR2 FQNEAQ come from the germline V gene (reference sequence). Looking up the rest from reference TRBV7-9 and TRBJ1-1 gives the full variable domain: DTGVSQNPRHKITKRGQNVTFRCDPISEHNRLYWYRQTLGQGPEFLTYFQNEAQLEKSRLLSDRFSAERPKGSFSTLEIQRTEQGDSAMYLCASTEGNTEAFFGQGTRLTVV.

The V call is TRBV7-6, the J call TRBJ1-1, with D possibly TRBD1 on 5 matching bases. There are 15 residues in the CDR3. V lost 5 bases to trimming and J lost 0 bases, with 13 bases between them. CDR1 SGHVS and CDR2 FNYEAQ come from the germline V gene. The CDR3 coding sequence is TGTGCCAGCAGCCATGGACATCCGATGAACACTGAAGCTTTCTTT. This codes for CASSHGHPMNTEAFF. The full variable domain, in which reference TRBV7-6 and TRBJ1-1 provide the parts outside the CDR3, is GAGVSQSPRYKVTKRGQDVALRCDPISGHVSLYWYRQALGQGPEFLTYFNYEAQQDKSGLPNDRFSAERPEGSISTLTIQRTEQRDSAMYRCASSHGHPMNTEAFFGQGTRLTVV.

The J gene is TRBJ2-7, the V gene TRBV11-3, with 8 bases matching TRBD1. The CDR3 spans 15 residues. CDR1 is SGHNT and CDR2 is YENEEA in the germline V gene. The V gene end was trimmed by 1 base and the J gene end by 1 base; junction bases not matched to a gene: 3. CDR3 DNA sequence: TGTGCCAGCAGCTTAGGGACAGGGATTTCCTACGAGCAGTACTTC. Protein: CASSLGTGISYEQYF.

V is TRBV2 and J is TRBJ2-3; the match to TRBD2 covers 8 bases. Per the germline V gene, CDR1 is SNHLY and CDR2 is FYNNEI. The CDR3 loop spans 15 amino acids. With 8 bases clipped from V and 1 base from J, the junction kept 8 bases outside the gene matches. DNA for the CDR3: TGTGCCAGCCTGACGGGAGGGAAGGGCACAGATACGCAGTATTTT. Translation: CASLTGGKGTDTQYF.